The 11 T cell receptor beta chains listed next were all sequenced from one sample in a study of shared clonotypes between healthy human individuals. The assay was immunoSEQ multiplex PCR, and TCRdb's table has in-frame clones only and misses some. The table has millions of clones, roughly nine tenths seen once. Sequenced material: naive CD4+ T cells sorted from blood. This sample's subset: CD45RA+ positively selected. The receptors originated from a young man in good health.

The table lists this clone with a count of one. V and J are TRBV10-3 and TRBJ2-3; D is perhaps TRBD1 (5 bases). V was pared by 8 bases and J by 3 bases, with 9 bases between. CDR1 is ENHRY and CDR2 is SYGVKD in the germline V gene. The CDR3 covers 12 residues. CDR3 nucleotides: TGTGCCATCGGCAGACAGACAGATACGCAGTATTTT. Amino acids: CAIGRQTDTQYF.

The genes are TRBV6-1 and TRBJ2-7; 7 bases line up with TRBD2. The CDR3 runs to 13 residues. The V and J ends lost 2 bases and 5 bases, in that order; junction bases with no gene match: 3. CDR1 MNHNS and CDR2 SASEGT come from the germline V gene. The CDR3 nucleotides read TGTGCCAGCAGTGAACAGCGGGATAACGAGCAGTACTTC. It encodes CASSEQRDNEQYF.

The CDR3 region has the DNA TGTGCCAGTAGTACTGTCCTTGGTACTAACTATGGCTACACCTTC. Translation: CASSTVLGTNYGYTF. V is TRBV19 and J is TRBJ1-2; no definite D call. The V gene's germline CDR1 is LNHDA and CDR2 SQIVND (reference sequence). The V end was cut by 4 bases, the J end by 0 bases, with 12 bases between. CDR3 length: 15 amino acids.

The chain links TRBV6-1 to TRBJ1-5, with D unresolved. The CDR3 spans 15 residues. V was pared by 2 bases and J by 7 bases, with 15 bases between. In germline, CDR1 is MNHNS, CDR2 SASEGT. The CDR3 region is CASSEMLGLGQPQHF. CDR3 DNA sequence: TGTGCCAGCAGTGAAATGCTGGGGTTGGGACAGCCCCAGCATTTT.

The J gene is TRBJ1-2, the V gene TRBV6-6, with no clear D. With 4 bases removed from V and 3 bases from J, the gap between germline ends came to 15 bases. CDR3 length: 15 residues. Germline V gene lookup returns CDR1 MNHNY and CDR2 SVGAGI (reference sequence). In DNA, the CDR3 is TGTGCCAGCAGTTCCCGGACCGTTTTCGACTATGGCTACACCTTC. This encodes CASSSRTVFDYGYTF.

The CDR3 sequence: CASSTSQQGYYGYTF. The CDR3 nucleotides read TGTGCCAGCAGCACCTCCCAGCAGGGCTACTATGGCTACACCTTC. This sequence joins TRBV7-2 and TRBJ1-2; D might be TRBD1 (5 bases). Looked up from germline, CDR1 is SGHTA and CDR2 is FQGNSA. The V gene lost 5 bases and the J gene lost 3 bases, with 16 bases spanning the gap. CDR3 length equals 15 residues. The full variable domain, its missing parts supplied by reference TRBV7-2 and TRBJ1-2, is GAGVSQSPSNKVTEKGKDVELRCDPISGHTALYWYRQSLGQGLEFLIYFQGNSAPDKSGLPSDRFSAERTGGSVSTLTIQRTQQEDSAVYLCASSTSQQGYYGYTFGSGTRLTVV.

This sequence joins TRBV25-1 and TRBJ2-7; TRBD2 aligns across 7 bases. Germline CDR1 reads MGHDK; CDR2 reads SYGVNS. CDR3 size: 13 residues. The V gene end was trimmed by 0 bases and the J gene end by 6 bases; junction bases not matched to a gene: 2. The CDR3 coding sequence is TGTGCCAGCAGTGAATACGGGGGGTCCGAGCAGTACTTC. Its protein is CASSEYGGSEQYF.

The chain employs TRBV5-6 and TRBJ2-4; 7 positions match TRBD1. Germline assignment: CDR1 SGHDT and CDR2 YYEEEE. The CDR3 has 13 residues. The V segment lost 4 bases and the J segment 9 bases; nucleotides outside the gene matches: 7. This CDR3 is CASSMDRSGIQYF. CDR3 DNA sequence: TGTGCCAGCAGCATGGACAGGAGCGGCATTCAGTACTTC.

CDR3 DNA sequence: TGTGCCAGCGTTCAGGCAGGGTTAATGAACACTGAAGCTTTCTTT. It translates to CASVQAGLMNTEAFF. V usage is TRBV7-2 and J usage is TRBJ1-1; D may be TRBD1 (5 bases). In germline, CDR1 is SGHTA, CDR2 FQGNSA. V was pared by 8 bases and J by 0 bases, with 16 bases between. CDR3 length: 15 residues.

J is TRBJ1-2 and V is TRBV7-9, with a possible D match to TRBD1 (6 bases). V gave up 2 bases and J gave up 8 bases, with 12 bases separating them. This CDR3 is built from 13 residues. Germline loops: CDR1 SEHNR, CDR2 FQNEAQ (reference sequence). DNA for the CDR3: TGTGCCAGCAGCTTACAGGGGTCGGAAGGCTACACCTTC. Amino acids: CASSLQGSEGYTF.

The chain combines TRBV7-3 with TRBJ2-1; D remains unclear. Trimming removed 4 bases from V and 6 bases from J, with 13 bases in between. The germline V gene has CDR1 SGHTA and CDR2 FQGTGA. The CDR3 spans 14 residues. This CDR3 is CASSSGRNSNEQFF. DNA of the CDR3: TGTGCCAGCAGCTCCGGACGGAACTCCAATGAGCAGTTCTTC.